The source of this TCR beta chain is a study of cytomegalovirus exposure and HLA in healthy donors. Study-level results: Rare sequences made up most TCRs, while some public TCRs were found in many donors.

Both 60 Vbeta primers and 13 Jbeta primers went into the PCR. Here immunoSEQ multiplex PCR was the method, and the copy in TCRdb shows in-frame clones only, minus some. The sample holds around 180,000 clones, over 70% seen once. Germline CDR1 reads MDHEN; CDR2 reads SYDVKM. Trimming removed 5 bases at V and 3 bases at J, with 14 bases between. The CDR3 has 14 residues. As regards this clone: Antigen: not known.

Source material: PBMCs. This chain links TRBV28 with TRBJ2-7, with D maybe TRBD2 (5 bases). The sequence derives from a woman aged 50 to 60 in good health and CMV-seronegative. In DNA form, the CDR3 reads TGTGCCAGCAGTCGCTACGGGATTGGCTACGAGCAGTACTTC. This encodes CASSRYGIGYEQYF.